A single T cell receptor (beta chain) is shown here with its context. Its target is unknown. This specimen belongs to a study of OX40 agonist ivuxolimab in advanced cancers. Overall study: From roughly 20 to 85 years was the age range, with a mean of around 56 years, and about 83% were male.

TCRdb's copy holds only in-frame clones and misses some; the assay was immunoSEQ multiplex PCR. The sample yields about 87,000 clones, about 87% seen once. The CDR3 spans 14 residues. Germline CDR1 is SGHRS and CDR2 is YFSETQ. With 0 bases removed from V and 3 bases from J, the gap between germline ends came to 10 bases. The study's findings and limits: The work left the antigen specificity of expanded peripheral T cells undetermined.

The chain combines TRBV5-1 with TRBJ2-7; D possibly corresponds to TRBD2 (6 bases). This TCR was sampled from an adult with an advanced solid tumor such as melanoma, head and neck, liver or kidney cancer. Sequencing was performed on CD4+ or CD8+ T cells sorted from blood, taken in a trial of the OX40 agonist ivuxolimab. In nucleotides, the CDR3 is TGCGCCAGCAGCTTGGCGGAGGGGAACTACGAGCAGTACTTC. Its protein is CASSLAEGNYEQYF.